This T cell receptor (beta chain) was sequenced for a study of CD8+ T cells in alopecia areata. Whole-study context: The protocol delivered tofacitinib for 6 to 18 months, then withdrew it for 6 months.

General study points: Sequencing of scalp samples also captures resident alphabeta T cells of normal skin.

TCR sequencing used cDNA made by reverse transcription of extracted RNA. The table came from immunoSEQ multiplex PCR; TCRdb's copy has only in-frame clones and leaves some out. This table has approximately 130,000 clones, 61% appearing once. Described treatment: oral pan-JAK inhibitor, 5-10 mg twice daily. The table lists this clone with a few counts. Its antigen is not identified. V lost 5 bases to trimming and J lost 4 bases; unmatched junction nucleotides: 5. Germline V lookup: CDR1 LNHNV, CDR2 YYDKDF (reference sequence). The length of the CDR3 is 14 residues. The chain carries TRBV15 and TRBJ2-5; TRBD2 agrees at 9 bases. This sequence originates from a human donor with alopecia areata. The source material was CD4+ T cells sorted from blood, sampled at week 4, from a patient treated with tofacitinib. The CDR3 DNA sequence: TGTGCCACCAGCTTGCGGGGGGGAGGAGAGACCCAGTACTTC. The encoded protein is CATSLRGGGETQYF.